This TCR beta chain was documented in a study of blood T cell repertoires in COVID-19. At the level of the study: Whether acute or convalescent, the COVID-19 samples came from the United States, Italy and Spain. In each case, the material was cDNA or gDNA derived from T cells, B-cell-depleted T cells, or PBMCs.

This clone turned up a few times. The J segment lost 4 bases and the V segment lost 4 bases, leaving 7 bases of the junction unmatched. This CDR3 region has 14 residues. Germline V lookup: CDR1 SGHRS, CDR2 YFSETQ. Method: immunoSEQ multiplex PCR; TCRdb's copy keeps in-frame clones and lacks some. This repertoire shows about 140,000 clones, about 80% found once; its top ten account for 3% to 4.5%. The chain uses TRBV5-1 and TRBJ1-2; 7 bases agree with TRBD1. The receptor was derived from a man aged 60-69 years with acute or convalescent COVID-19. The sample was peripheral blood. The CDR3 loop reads CASSVEGGVYGYTF. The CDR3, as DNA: TGCGCCAGCAGCGTCGAAGGGGGCGTCTATGGCTACACCTTC. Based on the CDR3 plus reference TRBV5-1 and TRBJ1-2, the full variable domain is KAGVTQTPRYLIKTRGQQVTLSCSPISGHRSVSWYQQTPGQGLQFLFEYFSETQRNKGNFPGRFSGRQFSNSRSEMNVSTLELGDSALYLCASSVEGGVYGYTFGSGTRLTVV.